The 23 T cell receptor beta chains below all came from one sample that was sequenced in a study of tumor-infiltrating lymphocytes in primary liver carcinoma. Unsorted whole blood yielded blood RNA, and germline DNA was extracted as well. Priming with a constant-region primer yielded TCR beta cDNA from approximately 500 ng total RNA. Construction of TCR beta libraries relied on three successive nested multiplex PCR rounds employing slightly modified ARM-PCR. The first two PCR rounds used TRBV1-TRBV30 primers with a Cbeta primer, nine to ten cycles each. Each CDR3 protein is one row after TCRdb ran MiXCR on the multiplex PCR reads. The sample has 310,000 or so distinct CDR3 sequences; approximately 64% are singletons. What was sequenced was peripheral blood. All receptors derive from a man between 40 and 49 years old with primary liver carcinoma and hepatitis B virus infection.

This clonotype was observed a few times. A much larger clone lies one base from this, so it may be a read error. The chain uses TRBV12-3 or TRBV12-4 and TRBJ2-5; D not certain. The CDR3 sequence is 12 residues long. The CDR3 sequence is CASSFLREAQYF. The CDR3 region has the DNA TGTGCCAGCAGTTTTTTGAGAGAGGCCCAGTACTTC.

The chain is built from TRBV5-1 and TRBJ2-4, with 7 nucleotides matching TRBD1. This CDR3 spans 14 amino acids. V trimming: 3 bases; J trimming: 0 bases; junction bases outside the gene matches: 0. Germline loops: CDR1 SGHRS, CDR2 YFSETQ. CDR3 in amino acids: CASSSGGAKNIQYF. Here the CDR3 DNA reads TGCGCCAGCAGCTCAGGGGGAGCCAAAAACATTCAGTACTTC.

As concerns this clonotype: Just one base apart from a much larger clone, this may be a read error. The rearrangement joins TRBV6-1 to TRBJ2-1; TRBD2 matches 10 bases. The CDR3 is 17 amino acids. Germline V gene data show CDR1 as MNHNS and CDR2 as SASEGT. In DNA form, the CDR3 reads TGTGCCAGCAGTGAAATCGGCCTAGCGGGAGCCTACAATGAGAAGTTCTTC. Translated: CASSEIGLAGAYNEKFF.

Turning to this clonotype: Germline and junction disagree at one end, which may indicate a read error. This chain's CDR3 is CDSSSSVSGVKNNEQFF. The CDR3 nucleotides read TGTGACAGCAGCTCCTCTGTATCGGGAGTAAAAAACAATGAGCAGTTCTTC. The chain uses TRBV7-9 and TRBJ2-1; a possible D gene is TRBD2 (6 bases). Per germline, CDR1 SEHNR and CDR2 FQNEAQ (reference sequence). The CDR3 has 17 residues.

J is TRBJ2-5 and V is TRBV5-1; 10 bases are a match to TRBD1. Germline V lookup: CDR1 SGHRS, CDR2 YFSETQ. V lost 4 bases to trimming and J lost 5 bases; unmatched junction nucleotides: 11. This CDR3 spans 16 amino acids. The CDR3 here is CASSQSSGTGEETQYF. CDR3 DNA sequence: TGCGCCAGCAGCCAAAGTAGCGGGACAGGGGAGGAGACCCAGTACTTC. The entire variable domain, with the rest obtained from reference TRBV5-1 and TRBJ2-5, is as follows: KAGVTQTPRYLIKTRGQQVTLSCSPISGHRSVSWYQQTPGQGLQFLFEYFSETQRNKGNFPGRFSGRQFSNSRSEMNVSTLELGDSALYLCASSQSSGTGEETQYFGPGTRLLVL.

As for this clonotype: The junction does not match germline at one end; this may be a read error. J is TRBJ2-3 and V is TRBV11-2; 8 nucleotides agree with TRBD2. This CDR3 spans 17 amino acids. Germline CDR1 and CDR2: SGHAT and FQNNGV. The CDR3 bases are TGTGCCAGCAGCTTAGAGTGGGGCGGGGGGCACTCAGATATGCAGTATTTT. It is translated as CASSLEWGGGHSDMQYF.

To note about this clonotype: Just one base apart from a much larger clone, this may be a read error. The chain has TRBV10-2 and TRBJ2-1, with 12 bases identical to TRBD1. Per germline, CDR1 WSHSY and CDR2 SAAADI. The length of the CDR3 is 14 residues. The CDR3 sequence is CASQGQGAYSEQFF. The CDR3 DNA reads TGCGCCAGCCAGGGACAGGGGGCCTACAGTGAGCAGTTCTTC.

This clonotype has just a few counts. V is TRBV5-6 and J is TRBJ2-7; TRBD2 agrees at 9 bases. Germline V lookup: CDR1 SGHDT, CDR2 YYEEEE. J lost 4 bases, V lost 0 bases, and 11 bases had no gene match. The CDR3 has 17 amino acids. CDR3 residues: CASSLEVRAAGGYEQYF. DNA of the CDR3: TGTGCCAGCAGCTTGGAGGTCAGGGCAGCGGGAGGATACGAGCAGTACTTC.

The chain links TRBV24-1 to TRBJ1-2; unclear D gene. Germline V gene sequence: CDR1 KGHDR, CDR2 SFDVKD. This CDR3 comprises 13 residues. Trimming cost V 5 bases and J 1 base, with 7 bases left between them. The CDR3 bases are TGTGCCACCAGTGTAACGAGTAACTATGGCTACACCTTC. The encoded protein is CATSVTSNYGYTF.

In regard to this clonotype: An end of the junction differs from the germline gene, which may be a read error. This CDR3 is CVSNSPWTREGNTIYF. CDR3 sequence (DNA): TGTGTCAGCAATTCCCCTTGGACAAGGGAGGGAAACACCATATATTTT. The chain combines TRBV11-2 with TRBJ1-3; maybe TRBD1 (5 bases). The CDR3 runs 16 residues. Germline lookup yields CDR1 SGHAT and CDR2 FQNNGV.

V is TRBV12-3 or TRBV12-4 and J is TRBJ2-2; 10 positions match TRBD2. CDR3 length: 16 amino acids. J lost 4 bases, V lost 7 bases, and 9 bases had no gene match. The CDR3 DNA reads as TGTGCCAGCATCCCTAGGGAGCGGGAGGGCACCGGGGAGCTGTTTTTT. Its protein is CASIPREREGTGELFF.

As regards this clonotype: Its ends do not fully match the called genes, so a read error is possible. The chain employs TRBV6-5 and TRBJ1-2; D perhaps matches TRBD1 (5 bases). Germline V lookup: CDR1 MNHEY, CDR2 SVGAGI. The CDR3 runs 13 residues. The CDR3 DNA sequence: TGTGCCAGCATTTACTCCTTACAGATGGGGCACACATTC. The encoded protein is CASIYSLQMGHTF.

Details on this clonotype: As the CDR3 is not closed by the conserved phenylalanine or tryptophan, this likely results from a read error. V and J are TRBV25-1 and TRBJ2-4, with 9 bases aligning to TRBD2. The V segment lost 0 bases and the J segment 1 base; nucleotides outside the gene matches: 4. The CDR3 sequence is 17 residues long. Germline V gene lookup returns CDR1 MGHDK and CDR2 SYGVNS. The CDR3 spells CASSEYRAGGAKNIQYL. CDR3 nucleotides: TGTGCCAGCAGTGAATATCGGGCGGGAGGGGCCAAAAACATTCAGTACCTC.

This clonotype was counted a single time. This sequence joins TRBV4-1 and TRBJ1-2; D unclear. The CDR3 is made up of 15 amino acids. Trimming left V 0 bases short and J 12 bases short, with 20 bases between. Germline values: CDR1 MGHRA, CDR2 YSYEKL. CDR3 protein: CASSQDGRLSYGHTF. In DNA, the CDR3 is TGCGCCAGCAGCCAAGATGGCAGGCTTTCATATGGTCACACCTTC.

As to this clonotype: A much larger clonotype is one base distant, so this may be a read error. For the CDR3, the DNA is TGCGCCAGCAGCCAAGTTGGCATGAACACTGAAGCTTTCTTT. It specifies CASSQVGMNTEAFF. J is TRBJ1-1 and V is TRBV4-1; D not resolved. Trimming shortened V by 1 base and J by 0 bases, and 6 bases separated the two germline ends. This CDR3 is built from 14 residues. CDR1 and CDR2 (germline): MGHRA, YSYEKL.

Ten or more counts support this clonotype. J is TRBJ1-4 and V is TRBV11-2; possibly TRBD1 for D (6 bases). The CDR3 contains 16 residues. From germline, CDR1 is SGHAT and CDR2 FQNNGV. V was clipped by 0 bases and J by 0 bases, with 8 bases between them. The CDR3: CASSLDRGSTNEKLFF. The CDR3 nucleotides are TGTGCCAGCAGCTTAGACAGGGGATCAACTAATGAAAAACTGTTTTTT.

The V call is TRBV6-6, the J call TRBJ2-1; the match to TRBD2 covers 11 bases. In germline, CDR1 is MNHNY, CDR2 SVGAGI (reference sequence). This CDR3 is 18 amino acids long. The J segment lost 5 bases and the V segment lost 10 bases, leaving 19 bases of the junction unmatched. The DNA of the CDR3 is TGTGCCACCTTGAGAGGCTTGGGACTAGCGGCAGGAAACAATGAGCAGTTCTTC. Translating it yields CATLRGLGLAAGNNEQFF.

On this clonotype: Because it lacks the conserved phenylalanine or tryptophan at the end, this CDR3 is likely a read error. The chain links TRBV11-2 to TRBJ1-6, with 9 bases aligning to TRBD1. V lost 5 bases, J lost 14 bases, and 10 bases stayed unmatched. Germline lookup yields CDR1 SGHAT and CDR2 FQNNGV. This CDR3 spans 14 amino acids. The CDR3 region has the DNA TGTGCCAGCAGCCGGACAGGGGTTAGATCATCCCTCCACATT. Amino acid sequence: CASSRTGVRSSLHI.

Notes on this clonotype: Relative to the germline gene, one junction end is altered; a read error may explain this. V usage is TRBV5-4 and J usage is TRBJ1-2; D is unclear. The CDR3 sequence is 14 residues long. The germline V gene encodes CDR1 SGHNT and CDR2 YYREEE (reference sequence). CDR3 sequence: CASSLDGSNYGHTF. CDR3 coding DNA: TGTGCCAGCAGCCTGGACGGTTCTAACTATGGCCACACCTTC.

This clonotype was detected ten times or more. The chain links TRBV12-5 to TRBJ2-1, with 12 positions matching TRBD2. The CDR3 is made up of 16 amino acids. V trimming: 5 bases; J trimming: 7 bases; junction bases outside the gene matches: 9. Per germline, CDR1 LGHNT and CDR2 FRNRAP. The CDR3 DNA is TGTGCTAGTGGTCCTGGTGGCGGACTAGCGGGGAATGAGCAGTTCTTC. Residues: CASGPGGGLAGNEQFF.

To note about this clonotype: A much larger clonotype is one base distant, so this may be a read error. This sequence joins TRBV4-2 and TRBJ2-7, with 7 nucleotides matching TRBD2. The CDR3 sequence is 16 residues long. Germline CDR1 and CDR2: LGHNA and YNFKEQ. With V trimmed by 2 bases and J by 5 bases, 12 bases remained unmatched. DNA of the CDR3: TGTGCCAGCAGCCAAATTAGCTGGACTAGTCTGAACGAGCAGTACTTC. It yields the protein CASSQISWTSLNEQYF.

The V gene is TRBV5-6, the J gene TRBJ1-5; no clear D gene. Germline CDR1 reads SGHDT; CDR2 reads YYEEEE. This CDR3 region has 14 residues. V lost 0 bases to trimming and J lost 5 bases, with 9 bases between them. Here the CDR3 reads CASSLVDHDQPQHF. The CDR3 coding sequence is TGTGCCAGCAGCTTGGTGGACCATGATCAGCCCCAGCATTTT.

V and J are TRBV18 and TRBJ2-4; 9 bases fit TRBD2. This CDR3 comprises 15 residues. Germline-derived CDR1 and CDR2 are KGHSH and LQKENI. Losses at the gene ends were 5 bases for V and 0 bases for J; bases not matched to a gene: 2. The CDR3, as DNA: TGTGCCAGCTCAACTAGCGGGCTAGCCAAAAACATTCAGTACTTC. Its protein product is CASSTSGLAKNIQYF.